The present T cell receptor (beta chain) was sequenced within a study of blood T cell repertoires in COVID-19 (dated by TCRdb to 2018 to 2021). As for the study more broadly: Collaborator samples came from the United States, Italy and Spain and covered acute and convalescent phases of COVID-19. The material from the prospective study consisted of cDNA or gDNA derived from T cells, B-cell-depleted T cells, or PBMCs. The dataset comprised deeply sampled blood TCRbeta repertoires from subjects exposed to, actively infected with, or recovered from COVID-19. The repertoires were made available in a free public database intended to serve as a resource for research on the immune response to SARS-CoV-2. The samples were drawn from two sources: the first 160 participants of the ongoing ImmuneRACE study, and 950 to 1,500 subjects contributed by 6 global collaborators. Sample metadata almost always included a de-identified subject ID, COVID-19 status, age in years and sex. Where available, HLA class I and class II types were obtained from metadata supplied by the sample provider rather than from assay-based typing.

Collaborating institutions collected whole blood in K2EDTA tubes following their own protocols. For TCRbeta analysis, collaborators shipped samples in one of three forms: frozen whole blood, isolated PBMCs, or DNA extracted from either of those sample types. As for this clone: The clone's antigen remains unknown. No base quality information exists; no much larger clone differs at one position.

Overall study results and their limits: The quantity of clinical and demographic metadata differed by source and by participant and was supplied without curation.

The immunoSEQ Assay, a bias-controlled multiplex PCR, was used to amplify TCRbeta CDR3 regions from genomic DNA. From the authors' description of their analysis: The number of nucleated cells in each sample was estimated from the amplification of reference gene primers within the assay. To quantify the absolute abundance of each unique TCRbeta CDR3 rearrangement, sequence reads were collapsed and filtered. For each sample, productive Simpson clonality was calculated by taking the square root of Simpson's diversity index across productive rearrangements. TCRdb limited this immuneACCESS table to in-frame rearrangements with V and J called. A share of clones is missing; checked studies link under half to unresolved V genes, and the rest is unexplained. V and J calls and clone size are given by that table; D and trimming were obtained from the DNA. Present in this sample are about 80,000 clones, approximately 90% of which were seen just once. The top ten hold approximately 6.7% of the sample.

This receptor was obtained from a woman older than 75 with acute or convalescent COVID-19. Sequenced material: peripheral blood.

CDR3 reads: CASSGTGREQYF. The base sequence is TGCGCCAGCAGTGGAACAGGGCGCGAGCAGTACTTC. The rearranged chain carries TRBV10-1 and TRBJ2-7; possibly the D gene is TRBD1, per 6 matching bases. Sequences WNHNN (CDR1) and SYGVQD (CDR2) are obtained from the germline V gene (reference sequence). V loses 4 bases of germline sequence and J loses 6 bases, and the interval between the two ends is 10 bases. The CDR3 starts with the cysteine, ends with the phenylalanine, and has 12 residues. The CDR3 DNA has 36 bases and is translated from base 1.